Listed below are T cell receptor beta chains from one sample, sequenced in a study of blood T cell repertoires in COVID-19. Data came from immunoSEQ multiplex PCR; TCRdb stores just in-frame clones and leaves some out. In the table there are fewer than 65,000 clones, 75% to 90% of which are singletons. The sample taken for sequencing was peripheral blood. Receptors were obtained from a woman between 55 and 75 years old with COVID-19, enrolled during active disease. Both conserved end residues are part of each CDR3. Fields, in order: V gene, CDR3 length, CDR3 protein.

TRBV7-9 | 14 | CASTPLAGTYEQYF
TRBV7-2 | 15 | CASSLQGARNTEAFF
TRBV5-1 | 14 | CASRVTDGSYEQYF
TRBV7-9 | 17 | CASSLRSSGRGADTQYF
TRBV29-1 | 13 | CSVDLDRRDGYTF
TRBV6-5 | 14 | CASWRTSGGYEQYF
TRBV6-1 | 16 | CASSDPRTGWGYEQYF
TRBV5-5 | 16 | CASSRNPGGYNSPLHF
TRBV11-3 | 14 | CASSGTTAYNEQFF
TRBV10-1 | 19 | CASSDMRGSGRPSTDTQYF
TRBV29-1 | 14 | CSVGLSGIGNEQFF
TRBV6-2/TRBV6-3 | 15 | CASSYDRGTSYEQYF
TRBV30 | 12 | CAGGRGLGTQYF
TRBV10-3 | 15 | CAISDYDRRNTEAFF
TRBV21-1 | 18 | CASSNWTPRQGGAETQYF
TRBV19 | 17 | CASSAGGSPSGANVLTF
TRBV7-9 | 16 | CASSNHRGLNTGELFF
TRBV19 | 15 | CASSMPGLPSETQYF
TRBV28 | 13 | CSTAKFQDSPLHF
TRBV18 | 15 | CASSPSAAKQETQYF
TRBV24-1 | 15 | CATSDPGRGQETQYF
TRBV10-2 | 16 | CASSERGSSGLETQYF
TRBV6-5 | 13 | CASGIQYGYEQYF
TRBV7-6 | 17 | CASSELAGGLRYNEQFF
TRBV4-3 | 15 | CASSQRTGGSYEQYF
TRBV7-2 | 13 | CASSLGPGYEQYF
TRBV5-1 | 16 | CASSLVRASPYNEQFF
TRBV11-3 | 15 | CASSLRGTRRDEQYF
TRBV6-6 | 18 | CASSRALFDRLTMGGYTF
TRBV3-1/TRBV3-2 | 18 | CASSQDSAGLSHGPEQFF
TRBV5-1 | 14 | CASSPGIQTYEQYF
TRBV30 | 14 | CAWSVLQGVGGYTF
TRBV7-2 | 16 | CASSYGTGINTGELFF
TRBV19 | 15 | CASSGGQGSDYGYTF
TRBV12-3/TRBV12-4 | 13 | CASTLARDTEAFF
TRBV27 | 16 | CASSPGTGSSGNTIYF
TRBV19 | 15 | CASSILAGEAYEQYF
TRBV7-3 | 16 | CASRNPGQGRVETQYF
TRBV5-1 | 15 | CASSSGTGGFYEQYF
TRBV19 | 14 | CASSIRQGNTEAFF
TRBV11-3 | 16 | CASSASGTSGSYEQYF
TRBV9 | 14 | CASSTWGGGEKLFF
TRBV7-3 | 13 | CASSLGTPNEQFF
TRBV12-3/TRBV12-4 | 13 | CASTAGTGVEQYF